This is a list of T cell receptor beta chains from one sample in a study of blood T cell repertoires in COVID-19. Only in-frame clones appear in the TCRdb table, and some are missing; sequencing was by immunoSEQ multiplex PCR. The sample includes around 450,000 clones, about nine tenths seen only once; the top ten take approximately 0.7%. Sequences were obtained from PBMCs or T cells enriched from blood (not recorded which). All receptors derive from a woman under 30 who had recovered from COVID-19. CDR3s include the opening cysteine and the closing phenylalanine or tryptophan. D genes are given only for firm matches. Expanded clones get a size class; other rows say once, few or many, or leave the size out.

v_call	d_call	j_call	clone_size	cdr3_aa	cdr3_nt
TRBV2	-	TRBJ1-5	-	CASRPEPAPGHNSNQPQHF	TGTGCCAGCAGACCCGAACCCGCGCCGGGACACAATAGCAATCAGCCCCAGCATTTT
TRBV13	TRBD2	TRBJ2-1	-	CASSNTGLGAITSYNEQFF	TGTGCCAGCAGCAATACAGGACTAGGCGCTATTACCTCCTACAATGAGCAGTTCTTC
TRBV18	TRBD1	TRBJ2-1	-	CASSPLSGQGLRNEQFF	TGTGCCAGCTCACCCCTTTCAGGACAGGGGCTTCGCAATGAGCAGTTCTTC
TRBV28	-	TRBJ2-3	-	CASSLGTGVSTDTQYF	TGTGCCAGCAGTTTAGGGACGGGAGTTAGCACAGATACGCAGTATTTT
TRBV4-1	TRBD1	TRBJ2-7	few	CASSQGTGGTYEQYF	TGCGCCAGCAGCCAAGGGACAGGTGGGACCTACGAGCAGTACTTC
TRBV6-5	TRBD1	TRBJ1-6	-	CASRDREYSPLHF	TGTGCCTCCCGGGACAGGGAGTATTCACCCCTCCACTTT
TRBV9	-	TRBJ2-4	-	CASSVDPGKNIQYF	TGTGCCAGCAGCGTAGACCCAGGGAAAAACATTCAGTACTTC
TRBV7-9	TRBD1	TRBJ1-2	-	CASSRGRPGQGYGYTF	TGTGCCAGCAGCCGCGGGAGACCGGGACAGGGGTATGGCTACACCTTC
TRBV12-3/TRBV12-4	-	TRBJ1-1	-	CASSSTTNTEAFF	TGTGCCAGCAGCTCAACTACGAACACTGAAGCTTTCTTT
TRBV18	TRBD1	TRBJ1-2	-	CASSPSQGARYGYTF	TGTGCCAGCTCACCTTCCCAGGGGGCGCGGTATGGCTACACCTTC
TRBV4-1	TRBD2	TRBJ2-3	-	CASSQEGGSGGFSTDTQYF	TGCGCCAGCAGCCAAGAAGGGGGTAGCGGGGGTTTCAGCACAGATACGCAGTATTTT
TRBV2	TRBD1	TRBJ2-7	few	CASSPDRNYEQYF	TGTGCCAGCAGTCCGGACAGGAACTACGAGCAGTACTTC
TRBV12-3/TRBV12-4	TRBD1	TRBJ1-2	-	CASTSDRVGGYTF	TGTGCCAGCACCTCTGACAGGGTGGGCGGCTACACCTTC
TRBV19	-	TRBJ1-2	-	CASSINNGRGGYTF	TGTGCCAGTAGTATTAACAACGGGAGAGGTGGCTACACCTTC
TRBV4-1	-	TRBJ2-5	-	CASSHLLGGTPPQETQYF	TGCGCCAGCAGCCATCTCCTCGGCGGGACCCCGCCCCAAGAGACCCAGTACTTC
TRBV7-9	TRBD1	TRBJ2-3	-	CASSLAEGAAGRDTQYF	TGTGCCAGCAGCTTAGCTGAGGGGGCCGCAGGGCGAGATACGCAGTATTTT
TRBV2	TRBD2	TRBJ2-2	-	CASSAERGGRTGELFF	TGTGCCAGCAGTGCGGAACGGGGGGGCCGGACCGGGGAGCTGTTTTTT
TRBV19	-	TRBJ1-2	-	CASSPGGVSNYGYTF	TGTGCCAGTAGTCCCGGGGGGGTCTCCAACTATGGCTACACCTTC
TRBV19	TRBD2	TRBJ2-3	once	CASSIPLAGGRKDTQYF	TGTGCCAGTAGTATACCGCTAGCGGGGGGCCGGAAAGATACGCAGTATTTT
TRBV7-2	TRBD1	TRBJ1-1	-	CASSLEQGGEAFF	TGTGCCAGCAGCTTAGAACAGGGGGGGGAAGCTTTCTTT
TRBV5-1	-	TRBJ1-1	-	CASCPRGAMGNTEAFF	TGCGCCAGTTGCCCTCGTGGGGCGATGGGGAACACTGAAGCTTTCTTT
TRBV3-1/TRBV3-2	-	TRBJ2-3	-	CASSQGWGGYTDTQYF	TGTGCCAGCAGCCAAGGGTGGGGCGGTTACACAGATACGCAGTATTTT
TRBV27	-	TRBJ2-7	-	CASSLFGTAPFSYEQYF	TGTGCCAGCAGTTTATTCGGAACAGCCCCCTTCTCCTACGAGCAGTACTTC
TRBV12-5	TRBD1	TRBJ1-6	-	CASGLILGQGSNNSPLHF	TGTGCTAGTGGTTTGATACTCGGACAGGGGAGTAATAATTCACCCCTCCACTTT
TRBV11-2	TRBD2	TRBJ2-1	-	CASSLGLAGGRNEQFF	TGTGCCAGCAGCTTAGGACTAGCGGGGGGGCGGAATGAGCAGTTCTTC
TRBV7-8	TRBD1	TRBJ2-5	-	CASSLVDRVLGETQYF	TGTGCCAGCAGCTTGGTGGACAGGGTCTTGGGAGAGACCCAGTACTTC
TRBV15	TRBD1	TRBJ1-5	-	CATSRDQGAGQPQHF	TGTGCCACCAGCAGAGATCAGGGGGCAGGCCAGCCCCAGCATTTT
TRBV15	-	TRBJ1-2	-	CATSRGAYGYTF	TGTGCCACCAGCAGGGGCGCCTATGGCTACACCTTC
TRBV30	-	TRBJ2-1	-	CAWTGNNEQFF	TGTGCCTGGACGGGGAACAATGAGCAGTTCTTC
TRBV18	-	TRBJ1-1	-	CASSPQGGDTEAFF	TGTGCCAGCTCACCTCAGGGAGGAGACACTGAAGCTTTCTTT
TRBV3-1/TRBV3-2	-	TRBJ2-7	-	CASSLSRVGEQYF	TGTGCCAGCAGCCTTTCCAGGGTGGGCGAGCAGTACTTC
TRBV5-1	-	TRBJ2-5	-	CASSLDQGSGETQYF	TGCGCCAGCAGCTTGGATCAGGGAAGCGGGGAGACCCAGTACTTC
TRBV29-1	TRBD1	TRBJ1-1	-	CSVARTGTRANTEAFF	TGCAGCGTTGCGCGGACAGGGACAAGAGCGAACACTGAAGCTTTCTTT
TRBV6-1	-	TRBJ1-2	-	CASSESWQPTYGYTF	TGTGCCAGCAGTGAGTCGTGGCAACCAACCTATGGCTACACCTTC
TRBV7-3	-	TRBJ2-7	-	CASSLTGGYEQYF	TGTGCCAGCAGCTTAACGGGGGGATACGAGCAGTACTTC
TRBV19	TRBD1	TRBJ1-1	many	CASAINRGEAEAFF	TGTGCCAGTGCGATCAACAGGGGGGAGGCTGAAGCTTTCTTT
TRBV10-3	-	TRBJ2-3	-	CAISDFRTALSTDTQYF	TGTGCCATCAGTGACTTCAGGACAGCCCTCAGCACAGATACGCAGTATTTT
TRBV20-1	TRBD1	TRBJ2-4	-	CSASDRGRNIQYF	TGCAGTGCTAGTGACAGGGGAAGAAACATTCAGTACTTC
TRBV2	-	TRBJ2-6	-	CASGGDASSGANVLTF	TGTGCCAGCGGCGGGGACGCCTCCTCTGGGGCCAACGTCCTGACTTTC
TRBV25-1	-	TRBJ1-2	-	CASSEPDRTNYGYTF	TGTGCCAGCAGTGAGCCAGACAGAACTAACTATGGCTACACCTTC
TRBV5-6	TRBD1	TRBJ2-5	-	CASSWTGGGETQYF	TGTGCCAGCAGCTGGACAGGTGGTGGGGAGACCCAGTACTTC
TRBV28	-	TRBJ2-7	-	CASRQQGYEQYF	TGTGCCAGCAGACAACAGGGCTACGAGCAGTACTTC
TRBV7-3	-	TRBJ1-6	-	CASSLQGGNSPLHF	TGTGCCAGCAGCTTACAGGGAGGTAATTCACCCCTCCACTTT
TRBV27	-	TRBJ1-4	-	CASSLSGGPAGGEKLFF	TGTGCCAGCAGTTTATCAGGAGGACCCGCGGGTGGTGAAAAACTGTTTTTT
TRBV5-1	-	TRBJ1-6	few	CASSLGQGISPLHF	TGCGCCAGCAGCTTGGGTCAGGGGATTTCACCCCTCCACTTT
TRBV13	TRBD1	TRBJ1-1	-	CASSLERGRTEAFF	TGTGCCAGCAGCTTAGAGAGGGGGCGTACTGAAGCTTTCTTT
TRBV6-5	-	TRBJ1-2	-	CASARGAGGYTF	TGTGCCAGCGCGCGGGGGGCTGGTGGCTACACCTTC
TRBV6-1	-	TRBJ1-4	-	CASSDNRAAEKLFF	TGTGCCAGCAGTGATAACAGGGCGGCTGAAAAACTGTTTTTT
TRBV10-3	TRBD1	TRBJ1-2	-	CATGQGYYGYTF	TGTGCCACTGGACAGGGGTACTATGGCTACACCTTC
TRBV7-8	TRBD1	TRBJ1-5	-	CASSPGTGRDQPQHF	TGTGCCAGCAGCCCAGGGACAGGGCGCGATCAGCCCCAGCATTTT
TRBV11-2	TRBD2	TRBJ2-1	-	CASSGAGLAGASYNEQFF	TGTGCCAGCTCCGGGGCCGGACTAGCGGGGGCCTCCTACAATGAGCAGTTCTTC
TRBV12-5	TRBD1	TRBJ1-6	-	CASALRDRPSSYNSPLHF	TGTGCTAGTGCCCTCCGGGACAGGCCTAGCTCCTATAATTCACCCCTCCACTTT
TRBV5-4	TRBD2	TRBJ2-5	-	CASSSHGLAVQETQYF	TGTGCCAGCAGCTCTCACGGACTAGCGGTCCAAGAGACCCAGTACTTC